This T cell receptor (beta chain) was identified during a study of a mutant IDH1 vaccine in newly diagnosed glioma. In the case of this clone: The antigen remains undetermined.

CDR3 length equals 13 residues. Germline-derived CDR1 and CDR2 are SNHLY and FYNNEI. V lost 5 bases and J 0 bases, leaving 8 bases between the germline ends. Sequenced by immunoSEQ multiplex PCR; TCRdb stores in-frame clones only, minus some. The sample lists about 51,000 clones; around 78% were seen once. This sample's time point: week 5, during vaccination. Topical imiquimod accompanied each vaccine dose, which consisted of 300 ug of mutant IDH1 20-mer peptide. The donors' diagnosis was new WHO grade 3 or 4 astrocytoma that was IDH1-mutant and ATRX-lost. The chain combines TRBV2 with TRBJ2-7; no firm D call. This sample comprised PBMCs, obtained from a glioma patient whose treatment included an IDH1 peptide vaccine. This clonotype was sampled from a woman aged 35 to 49 with glioma. Here the CDR3 reads CASSRTDSYEQYF. The CDR3 nucleotides are TGTGCCAGCAGTAGGACGGACTCCTACGAGCAGTACTTC.